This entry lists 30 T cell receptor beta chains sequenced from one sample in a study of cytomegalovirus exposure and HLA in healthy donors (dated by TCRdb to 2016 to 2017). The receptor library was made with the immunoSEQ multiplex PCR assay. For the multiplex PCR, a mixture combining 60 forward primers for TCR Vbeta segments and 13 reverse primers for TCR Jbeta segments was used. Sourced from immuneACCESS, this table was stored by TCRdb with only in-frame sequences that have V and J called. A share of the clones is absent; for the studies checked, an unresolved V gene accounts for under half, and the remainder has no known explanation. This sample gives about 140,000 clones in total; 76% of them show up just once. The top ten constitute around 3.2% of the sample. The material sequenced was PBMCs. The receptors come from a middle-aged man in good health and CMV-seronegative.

CDR3 sequence (DNA): TGTGCCACCAGAACCGGACTACACGAGTACGAGCAGTACTTC. Residues: CATRTGLHEYEQYF. J is TRBJ2-7 and V is TRBV6-1; D might be TRBD2 (6 bases). The germline V gene has CDR1 MNHNS and CDR2 SASEGT. Trimming took 10 bases from V and 4 from J, leaving 20 bases between them. The CDR3 is made up of 14 amino acids.

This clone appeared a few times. The CDR3 loop is CASSYSTQGAYGYTF. CDR3 DNA sequence: TGTGCCAGCAGTTACTCGACCCAGGGGGCCTATGGCTACACCTTC. The genes are TRBV6-6 and TRBJ1-2, with TRBD1 matching over 8 bases. The CDR3 has 15 residues. The germline CDR1 and CDR2 sequences are MNHNY and SVGAGI (reference sequence). V gave up 0 bases and J gave up 4 bases; unmatched junction bases: 4.

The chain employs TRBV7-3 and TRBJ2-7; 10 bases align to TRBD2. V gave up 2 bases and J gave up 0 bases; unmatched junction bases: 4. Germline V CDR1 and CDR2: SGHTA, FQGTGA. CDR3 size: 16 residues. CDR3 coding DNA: TGTGCCAGCAGCTTAGGAACTAGCGGGAACTCCTACGAGCAGTACTTC. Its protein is CASSLGTSGNSYEQYF.

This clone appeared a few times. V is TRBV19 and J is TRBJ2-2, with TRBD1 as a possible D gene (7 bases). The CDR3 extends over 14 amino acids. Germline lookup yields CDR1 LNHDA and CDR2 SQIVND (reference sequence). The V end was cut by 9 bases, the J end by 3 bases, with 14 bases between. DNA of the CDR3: TGTGCCAGCCAGGGGGGTACGGACACCGGGGAGCTGTTTTTT. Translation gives CASQGGTDTGELFF.

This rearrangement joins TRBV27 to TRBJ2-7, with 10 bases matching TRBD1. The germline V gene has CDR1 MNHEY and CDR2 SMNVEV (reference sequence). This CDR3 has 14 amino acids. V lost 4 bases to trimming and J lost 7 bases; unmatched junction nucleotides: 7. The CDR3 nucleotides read TGTGCCAGCAGTTCCGGGACAGGGGTGAATGAGCAGTACTTC. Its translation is CASSSGTGVNEQYF.

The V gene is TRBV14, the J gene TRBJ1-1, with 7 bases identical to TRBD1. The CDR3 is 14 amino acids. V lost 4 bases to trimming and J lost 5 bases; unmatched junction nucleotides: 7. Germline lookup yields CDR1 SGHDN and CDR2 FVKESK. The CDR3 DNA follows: TGTGCCAGCAGCCGCAGACAGGGAGGTACTGAAGCTTTCTTT. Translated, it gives CASSRRQGGTEAFF.

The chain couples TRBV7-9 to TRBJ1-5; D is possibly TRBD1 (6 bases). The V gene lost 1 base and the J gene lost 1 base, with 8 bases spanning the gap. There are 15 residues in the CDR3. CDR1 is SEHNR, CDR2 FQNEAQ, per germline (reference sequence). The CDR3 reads CASSLGTASNQPQHF. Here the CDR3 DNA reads TGTGCCAGCAGCTTAGGGACAGCGAGCAATCAGCCCCAGCATTTT.

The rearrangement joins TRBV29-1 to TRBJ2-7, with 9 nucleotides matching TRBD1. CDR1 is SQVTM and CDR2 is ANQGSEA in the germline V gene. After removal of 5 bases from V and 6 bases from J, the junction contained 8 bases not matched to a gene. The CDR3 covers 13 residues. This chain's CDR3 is CSVSTGGKGEQYF. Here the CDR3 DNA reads TGCAGCGTTTCGACAGGGGGGAAAGGCGAGCAGTACTTC.

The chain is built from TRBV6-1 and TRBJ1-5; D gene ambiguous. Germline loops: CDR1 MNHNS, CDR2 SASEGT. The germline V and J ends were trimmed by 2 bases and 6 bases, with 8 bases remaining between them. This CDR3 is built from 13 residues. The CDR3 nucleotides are TGTGCCAGCAGTGAAATTATCCGTCAGCCCCAGCATTTT. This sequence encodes CASSEIIRQPQHF.

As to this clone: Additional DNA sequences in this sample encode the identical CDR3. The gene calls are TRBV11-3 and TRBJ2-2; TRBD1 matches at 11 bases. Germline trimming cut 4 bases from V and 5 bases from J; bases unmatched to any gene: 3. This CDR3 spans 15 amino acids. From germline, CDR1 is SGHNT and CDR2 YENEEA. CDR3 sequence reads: CASSSDRGHTGELFF. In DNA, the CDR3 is TGTGCCAGCAGCTCGGACAGGGGGCATACCGGGGAGCTGTTTTTT.

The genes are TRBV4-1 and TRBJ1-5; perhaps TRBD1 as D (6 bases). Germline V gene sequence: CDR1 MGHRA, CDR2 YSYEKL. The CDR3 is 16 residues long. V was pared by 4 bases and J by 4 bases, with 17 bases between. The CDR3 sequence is CASSPKLDRINQPQHF. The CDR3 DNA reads TGCGCCAGCAGCCCGAAGCTTGACAGGATAAATCAGCCCCAGCATTTT.

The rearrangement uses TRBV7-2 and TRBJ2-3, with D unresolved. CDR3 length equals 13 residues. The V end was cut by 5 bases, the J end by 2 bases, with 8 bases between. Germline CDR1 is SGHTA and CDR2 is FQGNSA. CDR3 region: CASSLVSTDTQYF. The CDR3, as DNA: TGTGCCAGCAGCCTCGTATCCACAGATACGCAGTATTTT.

CDR3 sequence: CAWRRASGRIGEQYF. As DNA, the CDR3 is TGTGCCTGGAGAAGAGCTAGCGGGAGGATCGGCGAGCAGTACTTC. The rearrangement links TRBV30 to TRBJ2-7, with 11 positions matching TRBD2. CDR1 is GTSNPN and CDR2 is SVGIG in the germline V gene (reference sequence). With 3 bases clipped from V and 6 bases from J, the junction kept 10 bases outside the gene matches. The CDR3 covers 15 residues.

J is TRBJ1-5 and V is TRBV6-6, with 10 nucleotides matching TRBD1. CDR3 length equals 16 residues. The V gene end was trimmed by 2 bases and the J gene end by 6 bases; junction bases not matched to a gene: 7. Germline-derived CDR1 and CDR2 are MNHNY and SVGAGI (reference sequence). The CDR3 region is CASSYGDRGESQPQHF. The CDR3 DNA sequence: TGTGCCAGCAGTTACGGGGACAGGGGTGAAAGTCAGCCCCAGCATTTT.

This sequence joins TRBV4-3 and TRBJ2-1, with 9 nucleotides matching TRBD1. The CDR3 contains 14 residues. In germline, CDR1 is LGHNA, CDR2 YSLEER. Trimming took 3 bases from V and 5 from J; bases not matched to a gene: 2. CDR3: CASSHGTGNNEQFF. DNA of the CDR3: TGCGCCAGCAGCCACGGGACAGGGAACAATGAGCAGTTCTTC.

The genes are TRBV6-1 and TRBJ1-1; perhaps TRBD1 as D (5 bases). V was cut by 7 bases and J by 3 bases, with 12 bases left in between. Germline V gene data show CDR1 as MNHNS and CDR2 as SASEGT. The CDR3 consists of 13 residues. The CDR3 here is CASTRQGDTEAFF. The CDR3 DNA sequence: TGTGCCAGCACTAGGCAAGGGGACACTGAAGCTTTCTTT.

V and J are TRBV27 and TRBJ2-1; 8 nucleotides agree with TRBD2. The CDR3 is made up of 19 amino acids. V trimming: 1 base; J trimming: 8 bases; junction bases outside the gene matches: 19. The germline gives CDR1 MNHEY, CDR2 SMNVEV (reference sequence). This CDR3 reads CASSLYPPRGVAGIHEQFF. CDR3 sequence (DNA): TGTGCCAGCAGTTTATACCCCCCGCGTGGCGTAGCGGGAATCCATGAGCAGTTCTTC.

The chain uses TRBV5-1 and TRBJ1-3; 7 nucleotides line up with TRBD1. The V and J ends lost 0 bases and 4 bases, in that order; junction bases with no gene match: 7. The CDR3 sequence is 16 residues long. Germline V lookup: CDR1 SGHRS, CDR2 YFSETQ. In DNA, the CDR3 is TGCGCCAGCAGCTTGGTGGCAGGGGGAACGGGAAACACCATATATTTT. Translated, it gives CASSLVAGGTGNTIYF.

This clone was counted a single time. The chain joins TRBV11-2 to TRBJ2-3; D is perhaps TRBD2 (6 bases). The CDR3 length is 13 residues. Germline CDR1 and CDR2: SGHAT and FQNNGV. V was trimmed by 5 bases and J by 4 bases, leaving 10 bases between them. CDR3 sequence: CASSTGGADTQYF. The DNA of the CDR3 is TGTGCCAGCAGCACCGGAGGGGCAGATACGCAGTATTTT.

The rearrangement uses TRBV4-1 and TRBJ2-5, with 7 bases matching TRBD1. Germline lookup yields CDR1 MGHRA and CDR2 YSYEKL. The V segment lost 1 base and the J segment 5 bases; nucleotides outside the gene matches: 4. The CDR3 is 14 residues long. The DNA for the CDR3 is TGCGCCAGCAGCCAAGTGGTACAGGGGGAGACCCAGTACTTC. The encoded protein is CASSQVVQGETQYF.

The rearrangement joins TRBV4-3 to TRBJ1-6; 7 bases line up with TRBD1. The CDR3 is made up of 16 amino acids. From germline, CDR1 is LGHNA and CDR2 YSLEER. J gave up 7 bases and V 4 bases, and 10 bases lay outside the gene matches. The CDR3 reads CASSPGRGQQNSPLHF. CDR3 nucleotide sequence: TGCGCCAGCAGCCCGGGGCGGGGACAGCAAAATTCACCCCTCCACTTT.

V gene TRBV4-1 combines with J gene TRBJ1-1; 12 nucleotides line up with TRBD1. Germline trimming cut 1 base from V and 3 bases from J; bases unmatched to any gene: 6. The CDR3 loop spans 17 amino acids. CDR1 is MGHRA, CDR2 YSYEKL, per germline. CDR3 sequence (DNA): TGCGCCAGCAGCCAAGTGGGACAGGGGGCCTGGGACACTGAAGCTTTCTTT. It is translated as CASSQVGQGAWDTEAFF.

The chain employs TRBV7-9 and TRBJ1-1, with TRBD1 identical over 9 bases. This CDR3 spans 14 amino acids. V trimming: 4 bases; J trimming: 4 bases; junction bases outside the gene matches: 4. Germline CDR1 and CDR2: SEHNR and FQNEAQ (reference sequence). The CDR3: CASSSRTGATEAFF. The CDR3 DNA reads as TGTGCCAGCAGCTCGCGGACAGGGGCCACTGAAGCTTTCTTT.

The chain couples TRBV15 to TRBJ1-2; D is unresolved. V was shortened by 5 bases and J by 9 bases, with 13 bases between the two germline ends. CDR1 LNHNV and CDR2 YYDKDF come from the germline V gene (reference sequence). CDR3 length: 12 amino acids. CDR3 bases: TGTGCCACCAGCCTGCAGGAGGGAAGCTACACCTTC. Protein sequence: CATSLQEGSYTF.

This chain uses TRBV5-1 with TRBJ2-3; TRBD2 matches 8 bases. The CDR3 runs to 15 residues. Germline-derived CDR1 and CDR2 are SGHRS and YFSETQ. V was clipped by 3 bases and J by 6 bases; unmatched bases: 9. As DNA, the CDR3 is TGCGCCAGCAGCTACCGACTAGCGCCGGGGGATACGCAGTATTTT. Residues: CASSYRLAPGDTQYF.

The CDR3 region has the DNA TGTGCCAGTAGCCCGGGAGAGACCCAGTACTTC. Protein sequence: CASSPGETQYF. This rearrangement joins TRBV19 to TRBJ2-5; D remains ambiguous. Per the germline V gene, CDR1 is LNHDA and CDR2 is SQIVND (reference sequence). The CDR3 sequence is 11 residues long. Trimming removed 6 bases at V and 4 bases at J, with 6 bases between.

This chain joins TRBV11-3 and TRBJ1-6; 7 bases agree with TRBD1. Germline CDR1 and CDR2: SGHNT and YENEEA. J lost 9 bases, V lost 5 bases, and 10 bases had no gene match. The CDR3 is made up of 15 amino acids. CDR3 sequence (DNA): TGTGCCAGCAGCCGATCGACAGGGTTTGGTTCACCCCTCCACTTT. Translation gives CASSRSTGFGSPLHF.

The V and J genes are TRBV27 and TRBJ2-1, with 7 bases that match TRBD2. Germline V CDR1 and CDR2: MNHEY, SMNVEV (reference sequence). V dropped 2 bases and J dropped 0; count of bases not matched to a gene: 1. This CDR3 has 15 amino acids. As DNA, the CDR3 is TGTGCCAGCAGTTTACAGCGGGGCTCCTACAATGAGCAGTTCTTC. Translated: CASSLQRGSYNEQFF.

CDR3: CASSLADSIPDEAFF. The CDR3 DNA follows: TGTGCCAGCAGCTTGGCCGACAGTATCCCTGATGAAGCTTTCTTT. The chain links TRBV5-8 to TRBJ1-1; TRBD1 might be the D (5 bases). Germline CDR1 reads SGHTS; CDR2 reads YDEGEE. Deletions cut 0 bases from V and 7 bases from J, with 16 bases between. The length of the CDR3 is 15 residues. Together with reference TRBV5-8 and TRBJ1-1, the CDR3 gives the full variable domain: EAGVTQSPTHLIKTRGQQATLRCSPISGHTSVYWYQQALGLGLQFLLWYDEGEERNRGNFPPRFSGRQFPNYSSELNVNALELEDSALYLCASSLADSIPDEAFFGQGTRLTVV.

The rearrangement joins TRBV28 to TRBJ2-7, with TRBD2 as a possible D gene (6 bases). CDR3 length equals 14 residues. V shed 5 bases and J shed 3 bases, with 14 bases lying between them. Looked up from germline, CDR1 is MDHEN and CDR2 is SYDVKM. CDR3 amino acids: CASSGGDQIYEQYF. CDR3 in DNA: TGTGCCAGCAGTGGAGGGGACCAGATCTACGAGCAGTACTTC.